What follows are 6 T cell receptor beta chains derived from one specimen sequenced in a study of blood T cell repertoires in COVID-19 (dated by TCRdb to 2020 to 2022). The library was prepared using the immunoSEQ multiplex PCR assay. The clones in this table, taken by TCRdb from immuneACCESS, are in-frame only. Not every clone is retained; where verified, under half of the shortfall comes from an unresolved V gene, and the cause of the rest is unknown. Present in this sample are 200,000 to 250,000 clones, around 84% of which were seen just once. In total, the top ten clones hold around 5.7% of the sample. The material sequenced was peripheral blood. The receptor set was obtained from a man aged 80 or over with acute or convalescent COVID-19.

The chain is built from TRBV3-1 (or the pseudogene TRBV3-2) and TRBJ2-1; 10 bases line up with TRBD2. Germline CDR1 and CDR2: LGHDT and YNNKEL (reference sequence). V lost 5 bases and J lost 4; bases outside the gene matches: 8. The CDR3 runs to 16 residues. The CDR3 coding sequence is TGTGCCAGCAGCACGGGTAAGACTAGCGGGTACAATGAGCAGTTCTTC. Protein: CASSTGKTSGYNEQFF.

The rearrangement joins TRBV6-5 to TRBJ2-6; possibly TRBD1 for D (5 bases). The CDR3 consists of 15 residues. Trimming removed 2 bases at V and 2 bases at J, with 7 bases between. Germline V gives CDR1 MNHEY, CDR2 SVGAGI. This CDR3 reads CASSYEGAGANVLTF. The CDR3 DNA follows: TGTGCCAGCAGTTACGAAGGGGCTGGGGCCAACGTCCTGACTTTC.

V and J are TRBV9 and TRBJ2-7, with TRBD1 identical over 8 bases. CDR1 and CDR2 (germline): SGDLS, YYNGEE. Germline trimming cut 4 bases from V and 0 bases from J; bases unmatched to any gene: 6. The CDR3 has 15 residues. CDR3 in DNA: TGTGCCAGCAGCCCCGGGACAGGCAGCTCCTACGAGCAGTACTTC. This gives the protein CASSPGTGSSYEQYF.

This chain joins TRBV6-5 and TRBJ2-7; 9 bases line up with TRBD1. CDR1 is MNHEY and CDR2 is SVGAGI in the germline V gene. The CDR3 spans 14 residues. Germline trimming cut 7 bases from V and 4 bases from J; bases unmatched to any gene: 8. The CDR3 reads CASTWADRGYEQYF. CDR3 nucleotide sequence: TGTGCCAGCACGTGGGCGGACAGGGGTTACGAGCAGTACTTC.

The chain combines TRBV27 with TRBJ2-7, with a possible D match to TRBD2 (5 bases). Germline V gives CDR1 MNHEY, CDR2 SMNVEV (reference sequence). This CDR3 has 15 amino acids. V lost 5 bases, J lost 7 bases, and 21 bases lay in between. CDR3 residues: CASSPRGGWSGEQYF. Here the CDR3 DNA reads TGTGCCAGCAGTCCCCGGGGTGGTTGGTCGGGAGAGCAGTACTTC.

The chain links TRBV29-1 to TRBJ2-7; 14 bases line up with TRBD2. Trimming cost V 6 bases and J 6 bases; bases outside gene matches: 7. The germline gives CDR1 SQVTM, CDR2 ANQGSEA. The CDR3 runs to 14 residues. CDR3 region: CSVAGGLAGVEQYF. The CDR3 DNA reads TGCAGCGTGGCGGGGGGACTAGCGGGAGTCGAGCAGTACTTC.